This T cell receptor beta chain originates from a study of blood T cell repertoires in COVID-19. Produced via immunoSEQ multiplex PCR; TCRdb's table is partial and in-frame only. The sample lists around 77,000 clones; approximately 85% were seen once. Germline V lookup: CDR1 LGHNA, CDR2 YSLEER. The V gene end was trimmed by 0 bases and the J gene end by 2 bases; junction bases not matched to a gene: 3. The CDR3 totals 17 residues. Input material: peripheral blood. This sequence was found in a man older than 75 with acute or convalescent COVID-19. This chain uses TRBV4-3 with TRBJ2-2; 10 bases align to TRBD2. The CDR3 loop is CASSQDPSGSNTGELFF. The CDR3 DNA follows: TGCGCCAGCAGCCAAGACCCTAGCGGGAGTAACACCGGGGAGCTGTTTTTT.